This T cell receptor (beta chain) was found in a study of blood T cell repertoires in COVID-19. Study overall: Donors in the United States, Italy and Spain gave samples during acute or convalescent COVID-19. T cells, B-cell-depleted T cells, or PBMCs provided the cDNA or gDNA that served as material.

As handled by the study authors: Amplification with reference gene primers provided the estimates of nucleated cell counts. TCRdb keeps only in-frame clones here, not all; method: immunoSEQ multiplex PCR. V and J calls and clone size are those listed in that table; D and trimming were worked out from the DNA. The sample holds around 39,000 clones, roughly 90% seen once. Sequencing input: peripheral blood. The sequence derives from a man aged 70-80 years with acute or convalescent COVID-19.

CDR3 in DNA: TGTGCCAGCAGCTTAGGGACAGGCCCCACAGATACGCAGTATTTT. The encoded protein is CASSLGTGPTDTQYF. J is TRBJ2-3 and V is TRBV11-2; 7 bases map to TRBD1. The junction had 3 bases not matched to a gene; V was cut back by 1 base and J by 2 bases. Per germline, CDR1 SGHAT and CDR2 FQNNGV. The CDR3 totals 15 residues.